The rows below give T cell receptor beta chains drawn from one sample of a study of T cells in Graves' hyperthyroidism and ophthalmopathy. TCRdb reanalysed the multiplex PCR reads using MiXCR and keeps one entry per CDR3 protein. The sample holds hundreds of thousands of distinct CDR3 sequences, less than 25% seen once. The material sequenced was blood. The source is a man aged 25-45 years with Graves' ophthalmopathy. Both conserved end residues are part of each CDR3. A D gene is named only where the DNA matches it firmly. Some rows have no size entry. The others give once, few or many, or a class for an expanded clone.

size: many; V: TRBV30; J: TRBJ2-7; D: NA; CDR3: CAWSVQLGGSTAYEQYF; DNA: TGTGCCTGGAGTGTACAGTTGGGGGGCTCGACAGCCTACGAGCAGTACTTC
size: NA; V: TRBV24-1; J: TRBJ2-7; D: TRBD2; CDR3: CATQTSGSPYEQYF; DNA: TGTGCCACTCAAACTAGCGGGAGCCCCTACGAGCAGTACTTC
size: NA; V: TRBV30; J: TRBJ2-3; D: TRBD2; CDR3: CAWSPGGSGNSDTQYF; DNA: TGTGCCTGGAGTCCGGGGGGAAGCGGGAATTCAGATACGCAGTATTTT
size: NA; V: TRBV28; J: TRBJ2-5; D: NA; CDR3: CASSMTGGVRETQYF; DNA: TGTGCCAGCAGTATGACAGGAGGGGTCCGAGAGACCCAGTACTTC
size: NA; V: TRBV6-1; J: TRBJ2-2; D: NA; CDR3: CASTPQYTGELFF; DNA: TGTGCCAGCACTCCCCAGTACACCGGGGAGCTGTTTTTT
size: few; V: TRBV9; J: TRBJ1-4; D: NA; CDR3: CASSLTGTSNEKLFF; DNA: TGTGCCAGCAGCCTCACCGGGACATCGAATGAAAAACTGTTTTTT
size: NA; V: TRBV28; J: TRBJ1-1; D: NA; CDR3: CASSLISGGAHTEAFF; DNA: TGTGCCAGCAGTTTAATCTCCGGGGGGGCGCACACTGAAGCTTTCTTT
size: many; V: TRBV3-1; J: TRBJ2-3; D: NA; CDR3: CASSQSTSRYPYF; DNA: TGTGCCAGCAGCCAATCGACTAGTAGATACCCGTATTTT
size: few; V: TRBV6-1; J: TRBJ2-7; D: NA; CDR3: CASTDREVYEQYF; DNA: TGTGCCAGCACGGACAGAGAGGTCTACGAGCAGTACTTC
size: few; V: TRBV11-2; J: TRBJ1-4; D: NA; CDR3: CASSLAGISNEKLFF; DNA: TGTGCCAGCAGCTTAGCGGGCATTTCTAATGAAAAACTGTTTTTT
size: few; V: TRBV7-9; J: TRBJ2-2; D: NA; CDR3: CASSLVAPGELFF; DNA: TGTGCCAGCAGCTTAGTGGCGCCCGGGGAGCTGTTTTTT
size: many; V: TRBV6-1; J: TRBJ2-7; D: TRBD1; CDR3: CASRTGTGPYEQYF; DNA: TGTGCCAGCAGGACCGGGACAGGGCCCTACGAGCAGTACTTC
size: NA; V: TRBV12-3/TRBV12-4; J: TRBJ2-7; D: TRBD2; CDR3: CASSPASGNRYEQYF; DNA: TGTGCCAGCAGCCCCGCTAGCGGGAACAGGTACGAGCAGTACTTC
size: NA; V: TRBV7-9; J: TRBJ2-5; D: NA; CDR3: CASSLYAETQYF; DNA: TGTGCCAGCAGCTTGTATGCGGAGACCCAGTACTTC
size: NA; V: TRBV13; J: TRBJ2-7; D: NA; CDR3: CASSLFPVRAVHEQYF; DNA: TGTGCCAGCAGCTTATTTCCGGTCAGGGCGGTACACGAGCAGTACTTC
size: NA; V: TRBV20-1; J: TRBJ2-1; D: TRBD2; CDR3: CSAVHTGTSVNEQFF; DNA: TGCAGTGCTGTCCATACCGGGACTAGCGTCAATGAGCAGTTCTTC
size: once; V: TRBV7-3; J: TRBJ2-3; D: NA; CDR3: CASSPLGGEWGTDTQYF; DNA: TGTGCCAGCAGCCCACTAGGCGGGGAGTGGGGTACAGATACGCAGTATTTT
size: few; V: TRBV20-1; J: TRBJ2-3; D: TRBD2; CDR3: CSARDQASGLTDTQYF; DNA: TGCAGTGCTAGAGATCAGGCTAGCGGGCTCACAGATACGCAGTATTTT
size: NA; V: TRBV12-5; J: TRBJ1-1; D: TRBD1; CDR3: CASGPDRGGEAFF; DNA: TGTGCTAGTGGACCAGACAGGGGAGGTGAAGCTTTCTTT
size: few; V: TRBV2; J: TRBJ2-7; D: NA; CDR3: CASIKSGTPYEQYF; DNA: TGTGCCAGCATCAAATCCGGGACTCCGTACGAGCAGTACTTC
size: NA; V: TRBV7-6; J: TRBJ2-7; D: TRBD2; CDR3: CASSLGLADVWEQYF; DNA: TGTGCCAGCAGCTTAGGACTAGCGGACGTCTGGGAGCAGTACTTC
size: few; V: TRBV20-1; J: TRBJ2-5; D: TRBD2; CDR3: CSARDGAAGQETQYF; DNA: TGCAGTGCTAGAGATGGAGCAGCGGGACAAGAGACCCAGTACTTC
size: few; V: TRBV3-1; J: TRBJ1-5; D: TRBD1; CDR3: CASSPEMGRGRNQPQHF; DNA: TGTGCCAGCAGCCCTGAAATGGGAAGGGGGCGAAATCAGCCCCAGCATTTT
size: many; V: TRBV5-1; J: TRBJ2-1; D: TRBD1; CDR3: CASSPIPPGQGTHEQFF; DNA: TGCGCCAGCAGCCCAATACCCCCGGGACAGGGAACTCATGAGCAGTTCTTC
size: NA; V: TRBV5-5; J: TRBJ2-1; D: NA; CDR3: CASSPGTFEQFF; DNA: TGTGCCAGCAGCCCTGGGACTTTTGAGCAGTTCTTC
size: NA; V: TRBV28; J: TRBJ1-2; D: NA; CDR3: CASSPGSLNCGYTF; DNA: TGTGCCAGCAGTCCCGGCAGCCTAAACTGTGGCTACACCTTC
size: NA; V: TRBV7-2; J: TRBJ2-5; D: TRBD1; CDR3: CASSPRTGGWETQYF; DNA: TGTGCCAGCAGCCCACGGACAGGGGGCTGGGAGACCCAGTACTTC
size: NA; V: TRBV19; J: TRBJ2-3; D: NA; CDR3: CASRPSWGTDTQYF; DNA: TGTGCCAGTAGACCTAGCTGGGGCACAGATACGCAGTATTTT
size: NA; V: TRBV28; J: TRBJ1-1; D: NA; CDR3: CASRYGITGSDTEAFF; DNA: TGTGCCAGCAGATACGGAATTACAGGGAGCGACACTGAAGCTTTCTTT
size: few; V: TRBV24-1; J: TRBJ2-5; D: TRBD1; CDR3: CATSPTGLQETQYF; DNA: TGTGCCACCAGCCCGACAGGGCTTCAAGAGACCCAGTACTTC
size: many; V: TRBV12-3/TRBV12-4; J: TRBJ2-3; D: NA; CDR3: CASTKRASTDTQYF; DNA: TGTGCCAGCACCAAACGGGCTAGCACAGATACGCAGTATTTT
size: few; V: TRBV4-1; J: TRBJ1-1; D: NA; CDR3: CASSQVGRGNTEAFF; DNA: TGCGCCAGCAGCCAAGTCGGACGCGGGAACACTGAAGCTTTCTTT
size: many; V: TRBV12-3/TRBV12-4; J: TRBJ2-7; D: NA; CDR3: CASSSRAYEQYF; DNA: TGTGCCAGCAGTTCAAGGGCTTACGAGCAGTACTTC
size: many; V: TRBV28; J: TRBJ1-1; D: NA; CDR3: CASRTPGRGNTEAFF; DNA: TGTGCCAGCAGAACTCCAGGGAGGGGGAACACTGAAGCTTTCTTT
size: few; V: TRBV19; J: TRBJ2-5; D: NA; CDR3: CASSEDGETQYF; DNA: TGTGCCAGTAGTGAGGACGGAGAGACCCAGTACTTC
size: many; V: TRBV5-8; J: TRBJ1-5; D: TRBD1; CDR3: CASSFGTGKVQPQHF; DNA: TGTGCCAGCAGCTTCGGGACAGGGAAAGTCCAGCCCCAGCATTTT
size: few; V: TRBV11-2; J: TRBJ2-3; D: NA; CDR3: CASTQGWEWGTDTQYF; DNA: TGTGCCAGCACCCAGGGATGGGAATGGGGCACAGATACGCAGTATTTT
size: many; V: TRBV7-2; J: TRBJ2-1; D: TRBD2; CDR3: CASSAGLGSYNEQFF; DNA: TGTGCCAGCAGCGCTGGACTAGGATCTTACAATGAGCAGTTCTTC
size: few; V: TRBV27; J: TRBJ2-1; D: NA; CDR3: CASSHQIGDEQFF; DNA: TGTGCCAGCAGTCACCAAATAGGGGATGAGCAGTTCTTC
size: NA; V: TRBV11-2; J: TRBJ2-7; D: NA; CDR3: CASRTTRGRSEDHEQYF; DNA: TGTGCCAGCAGGACGACCCGGGGCAGATCGGAAGATCACGAGCAGTACTTC
size: few; V: TRBV19; J: TRBJ2-6; D: NA; CDR3: CASIKSSGANVLTF; DNA: TGTGCCAGTATAAAGAGCTCTGGGGCCAACGTCCTGACTTTC
size: few; V: TRBV6-6; J: TRBJ1-2; D: NA; CDR3: CASSYRVTNYGYTF; DNA: TGTGCCAGCAGTTACAGGGTAACTAACTATGGCTACACCTTC
size: NA; V: TRBV10-3; J: TRBJ2-6; D: NA; CDR3: CAIKKDHSGANVLTF; DNA: TGTGCCATCAAGAAGGACCACTCTGGGGCCAACGTCCTGACTTTC
size: many; V: TRBV11-2; J: TRBJ1-5; D: TRBD1; CDR3: CASSSSRDRGFNQPQHF; DNA: TGTGCCAGCAGCTCATCGCGGGACAGGGGATTTAATCAGCCCCAGCATTTT
size: many; V: TRBV2; J: TRBJ2-3; D: TRBD2; CDR3: CASSVGLAVDTQYF; DNA: TGTGCCAGCAGTGTGGGCCTAGCGGTAGATACGCAGTATTTT
size: many; V: TRBV29-1; J: TRBJ1-1; D: NA; CDR3: CSVESLRGPNTEAFF; DNA: TGCAGCGTTGAGAGTTTGAGAGGCCCGAACACTGAAGCTTTCTTT
size: NA; V: TRBV6-1; J: TRBJ1-4; D: NA; CDR3: CASRTGPTNEKLFF; DNA: TGTGCCAGCAGAACAGGGCCTACTAATGAAAAACTGTTTTTT
size: many; V: TRBV5-1; J: TRBJ2-1; D: TRBD2; CDR3: CASSLARSSGTYNEQFF; DNA: TGCGCCAGCAGCTTGGCCAGATCTAGCGGAACTTACAATGAGCAGTTCTTC
size: NA; V: TRBV28; J: TRBJ1-2; D: TRBD1; CDR3: CASSSGQGLNYGYTF; DNA: TGTGCCAGCAGTTCGGGACAGGGATTGAACTATGGCTACACCTTC
size: few; V: TRBV30; J: TRBJ1-2; D: NA; CDR3: CASKLPGPYINGYTF; DNA: TGTGCCTCCAAACTCCCGGGTCCCTATATCAATGGCTACACCTTC
size: NA; V: TRBV12-3/TRBV12-4; J: TRBJ2-2; D: NA; CDR3: CASSSRVGELFF; DNA: TGTGCCAGCAGTTCCCGTGTAGGGGAGCTGTTTTTT
size: few; V: TRBV3-1; J: TRBJ2-1; D: TRBD1; CDR3: CASSQDWGTGGHGEQFF; DNA: TGTGCCAGCAGCCAAGATTGGGGGACAGGGGGTCACGGTGAGCAGTTCTTC
size: few; V: TRBV3-1; J: TRBJ1-3; D: TRBD1; CDR3: CASSAYRGPLYGNTIYF; DNA: TGTGCCAGCAGCGCATACAGGGGTCCGCTGTATGGAAACACCATATATTTT
size: NA; V: TRBV20-1; J: TRBJ1-2; D: TRBD1; CDR3: CSAWDRGSIYGYTF; DNA: TGCAGTGCGTGGGACAGGGGAAGTATCTATGGCTACACCTTC